This TCR beta chain was recorded in a study of identical twins. Study findings and constraints: Weaker excess twin sharing was observed in beta out-of-frame sequences.

V lost 4 bases to trimming and J lost 2 bases; unmatched junction nucleotides: 1. The CDR3 loop spans 13 amino acids. There are many counts of this clonotype. The antigen is undetermined. TCRdb independently ran MiXCR on the 5' RACE reads; one entry per CDR3 protein. Altogether more than 400,000 distinct CDR3 sequences are present, around 15% being singletons, with the ten largest covering nearly 0.45%. This sample was also put to use in a study of yellow fever vaccine responses in identical twins.

The receptor's source is a woman under 30 in good health. The gene calls are TRBV12-3 or TRBV12-4 and TRBJ1-2; 7 positions match TRBD1. The sample consisted of CD4+ T cells sorted from blood. CDR3: CASSSGGNYGYTF. In nucleotides, the CDR3 is TGTGCCAGCAGTTCAGGGGGGAACTATGGCTACACCTTC.